These 27 T cell receptor beta chains share one sample of origin, sequenced in a study of T-cell memory formation after mild COVID-19. TCRdb re-called the 5' RACE reads with MiXCR, one entry per CDR3 protein. This table has 150,000 to 200,000 distinct CDR3 sequences, more than 12% appearing once. Sequencing used PBMCs or a T cell subset sorted from them (not recorded which). These receptors were collected from an adult woman who had mild COVID-19 (a few samples of this study predate the infection). Cell type and time point are not known.

The CDR3 loop reads CASSTWSSGGETQYF. CDR3 nucleotides: TGTGCCAGCAGTACATGGTCTAGCGGGGGAGAGACCCAGTACTTC. The chain has TRBV6-5 and TRBJ2-5, with 10 bases aligning to TRBD2. The germline gives CDR1 MNHEY, CDR2 SVGAGI. Germline trimming cut 5 bases from V and 4 bases from J; bases unmatched to any gene: 7. The CDR3 extends over 15 amino acids.

This clonotype has only a few counts. The chain has TRBV5-1 and TRBJ1-2; D is perhaps TRBD1 (5 bases). The CDR3 totals 15 residues. Looked up from germline, CDR1 is SGHRS and CDR2 is YFSETQ. The V gene lost 0 bases and the J gene lost 6 bases, with 15 bases spanning the gap. The CDR3 DNA is TGCGCCAGCAGCTTGGTAGGGACTTCGGGCCATGGCTACACCTTC. Translated: CASSLVGTSGHGYTF.

This clonotype showed up just a few times. This chain connects TRBV4-2 to TRBJ2-3; D not resolved. This CDR3 has 13 residues. Trimming removed 1 base from V and 6 bases from J, with 8 bases in between. Germline-derived CDR1 and CDR2 are LGHNA and YNFKEQ. CDR3 residues: CASSQVGDDTQYF. CDR3 nucleotide sequence: TGTGCCAGCAGCCAAGTGGGTGACGATACGCAGTATTTT.

With respect to this clonotype: One end of the junction fails to match germline, which may point to a read error. The chain is built from TRBV10-2 and TRBJ2-7, with D unclear. From germline, CDR1 is WSHSY and CDR2 SAAADI. The CDR3 contains 11 residues. The CDR3 coding sequence is TGCGCCAGCCGAGAAGGGTACGAGAAGTACTTC. Its protein product is CASREGYEKYF.

There are a few counts of this clonotype. The rearrangement uses TRBV6-5 and TRBJ1-2, with 9 nucleotides matching TRBD1. V trimming: 5 bases; J trimming: 2 bases; junction bases outside the gene matches: 6. Germline lookup yields CDR1 MNHEY and CDR2 SVGAGI. The CDR3 consists of 15 residues. Written as DNA, the CDR3 is TGTGCCAGCAGTAACACCGGGACAGGGAACTATGGCTACACCTTC. Residues: CASSNTGTGNYGYTF.

The CDR3 DNA follows: TGTGCCAGCAGTTCTTTACCCTTACTCCAGGGACAGGGGTCCCAGTACGTC. Encoded protein: CASSSLPLLQGQGSQYV. The chain couples TRBV27 to TRBJ2-7, with TRBD1 matching 10 bases. Germline loops: CDR1 MNHEY, CDR2 SMNVEV (reference sequence). There are 17 residues in the CDR3. After removal of 4 bases from V and 10 bases from J, the junction contained 19 bases not matched to a gene.

This clonotype was picked up a small number of times. DNA of the CDR3: TGTGCCAGCAGTTACATGCAGACCCAGTACTTC. It codes for CASSYMQTQYF. The chain recombines TRBV6-5 with TRBJ2-5; D gene ambiguous. The V and J ends lost 2 bases and 6 bases respectively, with 4 bases between them. Germline lookup yields CDR1 MNHEY and CDR2 SVGAGI. The CDR3 is made up of 11 amino acids.

This clonotype was seen only a few times. This sequence joins TRBV30 and TRBJ2-5, with 11 nucleotides matching TRBD2. After removal of 5 bases from V and 4 bases from J, the junction contained 12 bases not matched to a gene. The CDR3 is 16 amino acids. CDR1 GTSNPN and CDR2 SVGIG come from the germline V gene (reference sequence). DNA of the CDR3: TGTGCCTGGGGGGGAACTAGCGGGAGAGTATCAGAGACCCAGTACTTC. Its protein is CAWGGTSGRVSETQYF.

This clonotype was picked up a small number of times. The gene calls are TRBV5-5 and TRBJ2-3; a weak D match, TRBD2 (6 bases). Germline CDR1 SGHKS, CDR2 YYEKEE (reference sequence). This CDR3 is built from 14 residues. Trimming stripped 5 bases from V and 1 base from J, with 11 bases between. The CDR3 DNA reads TGTGCCAGCAGGTGGGACTTCCGCACAGATACGCAGTATTTT. It is translated as CASRWDFRTDTQYF.

This clonotype turned up a few times. The chain carries TRBV24-1 and TRBJ2-7; 9 bases are a match to TRBD1. Germline V lookup: CDR1 KGHDR, CDR2 SFDVKD. The CDR3 length is 15 residues. V was clipped by 5 bases and J by 3 bases; unmatched bases: 7. The CDR3 loop reads CATSGTGQGFYEQYF. DNA for the CDR3: TGTGCCACCAGTGGTACGGGACAGGGTTTCTACGAGCAGTACTTC.

The CDR3: CSVEEGGNEQFF. The CDR3 DNA follows: TGCAGCGTTGAGGAAGGGGGCAATGAGCAGTTCTTC. The rearrangement links TRBV29-1 to TRBJ2-1; a weak D match, TRBD1 (6 bases). Germline loops: CDR1 SQVTM, CDR2 ANQGSEA. The CDR3 is made up of 12 amino acids. The V end was cut by 3 bases, the J end by 6 bases, with 9 bases between.

This rearrangement joins TRBV4-2 to TRBJ1-1; D is undetermined. The CDR3 runs 14 residues. The V end lost 5 bases, the J end lost 3 bases, and 13 bases lay between the germline ends. Germline V CDR1 and CDR2: LGHNA, YNFKEQ. In DNA, the CDR3 is TGTGCCAGCAGCTTGGCCGCCAGCTACACTGAAGCTTTCTTT. Its translation is CASSLAASYTEAFF.

This clonotype was seen many times. V usage is TRBV6-1 and J usage is TRBJ2-2, with TRBD1 matching over 7 bases. The CDR3 spans 16 residues. CDR1 and CDR2 from the germline V gene are MNHNS and SASEGT. Unmatched junction bases numbered 3, after V lost 2 bases and J lost 0 bases. Written as DNA, the CDR3 is TGTGCCAGCAGTGAAAGAGGGGGCGCGAACACCGGGGAGCTGTTTTTT. Its translation is CASSERGGANTGELFF.

J is TRBJ2-3 and V is TRBV7-2, with 10 bases identical to TRBD2. V lost 10 bases to trimming and J lost 3 bases; unmatched junction nucleotides: 7. In germline, CDR1 is SGHTA, CDR2 FQGNSA. The CDR3 is 14 amino acids. The CDR3 nucleotides are TGTGCCACTACAGGTAGCGGGAGGACAGATACGCAGTATTTT. It translates to CATTGSGRTDTQYF.

The chain couples TRBV29-1 to TRBJ2-7; D gene ambiguous. Germline-derived CDR1 and CDR2 are SQVTM and ANQGSEA. Trimming took 1 base from V and 12 from J, leaving 10 bases between them. The CDR3 extends over 10 amino acids. CDR3 nucleotide sequence: TGCAGCGTTGAAGTTCCGAGGCCGTACTTC. Its translation is CSVEVPRPYF.

This clonotype was detected a few times. The rearrangement links TRBV4-1 to TRBJ2-1; 9 bases are shared with TRBD2. With 4 bases clipped from V and 9 bases from J, the junction kept 10 bases outside the gene matches. The CDR3 extends over 15 amino acids. Germline values: CDR1 MGHRA, CDR2 YSYEKL. DNA of the CDR3: TGCGCCAGCAGCCCTCGACTAGCGGTCTTTGGTGAGCAGTTCTTC. This translates into CASSPRLAVFGEQFF.

The chain joins TRBV5-4 to TRBJ2-3; unclear D gene. The CDR3 contains 15 residues. Germline CDR1 and CDR2: SGHNT and YYREEE (reference sequence). Trimming shortened V by 0 bases and J by 6 bases, and 14 bases separated the two germline ends. The CDR3 bases are TGTGCCAGCAGCTTGGATTGGCTCTCCTCCGATACGCAGTATTTT. Its protein product is CASSLDWLSSDTQYF.

In its sample, this clonotype was seen a few times. The chain recombines TRBV5-6 with TRBJ2-7; TRBD1 matches at 8 bases. Germline V gene data show CDR1 as SGHDT and CDR2 as YYEEEE. The CDR3 consists of 17 residues. The ends lost 0 bases at V and 3 bases at J; junction bases unmatched: 11. The CDR3 spells CASSLAIRGPQRYEQYF. CDR3 nucleotides: TGTGCCAGCAGCTTGGCGATCAGGGGGCCTCAACGCTACGAGCAGTACTTC.

The chain links TRBV2 to TRBJ1-6; no reliable D call. Germline V lookup: CDR1 SNHLY, CDR2 FYNNEI. This CDR3 has 13 residues. With 6 bases removed from V and 9 bases from J, the gap between germline ends came to 12 bases. CDR3: CASSGGSGSPLHF. DNA for the CDR3: TGTGCCAGCAGCGGTGGAAGCGGTTCACCCCTCCACTTT.

There are a few counts of this clonotype. The J gene is TRBJ1-4, the V gene TRBV7-3, with no clear D. V was cut by 5 bases and J by 2 bases, with 6 bases left in between. The CDR3 has 13 residues. Germline values: CDR1 SGHTA, CDR2 FQGTGA. The CDR3, as DNA: TGTGCCAGCAGCCTAGCCACTAATGAAAAACTGTTTTTT. This translates into CASSLATNEKLFF. The whole variable domain, remainder taken from reference TRBV7-3 and TRBJ1-4, is GAGVSQTPSNKVTEKGKYVELRCDPISGHTALYWYRQSLGQGPEFLIYFQGTGAADDSGLPNDRFFAVRPEGSVSTLKIQRTERGDSAVYLCASSLATNEKLFFGSGTQLSVL.

At least ten counts were recorded for this clonotype. V usage is TRBV19 and J usage is TRBJ2-1, with D hard to call. V lost 6 bases, J lost 2 bases, and 2 bases lay in between. CDR1 is LNHDA and CDR2 is SQIVND in the germline V gene (reference sequence). The CDR3 is 11 residues long. The CDR3 sequence is CASSTYNEQFF. The DNA for the CDR3 is TGTGCCAGTAGCACCTACAATGAGCAGTTCTTC.

This clonotype was counted only a few times. V and J are TRBV5-5 and TRBJ2-3; 8 bases match TRBD1. Germline CDR1 SGHKS, CDR2 YYEKEE (reference sequence). The CDR3 consists of 18 residues. The V segment lost 4 bases and the J segment 0 bases; nucleotides outside the gene matches: 13. CDR3 nucleotides: TGTGCCAGCAGCCCCCTCCTTCCCGGGACAGGTAGCACAGATACGCAGTATTTT. As protein: CASSPLLPGTGSTDTQYF.

This clonotype has just a few counts. The rearrangement uses TRBV5-5 and TRBJ2-7, with 8 bases lining up with TRBD2. J lost 2 bases, V lost 0 bases, and 1 base had no gene match. The length of the CDR3 is 14 residues. Germline V gives CDR1 SGHKS, CDR2 YYEKEE (reference sequence). The CDR3 DNA reads TGTGCCAGCAGCTTGGTAGCGGGAACCTACGAGCAGTACTTC. This gives the protein CASSLVAGTYEQYF.

In its sample, this clonotype was seen a few times. This chain connects TRBV25-1 to TRBJ1-1, with 9 bases aligning to TRBD1. Looked up from germline, CDR1 is MGHDK and CDR2 is SYGVNS. This CDR3 is 17 amino acids long. The V segment lost 0 bases and the J segment 0 bases; nucleotides outside the gene matches: 5. For the CDR3, the DNA is TGTGCCAGCAGTGAATACGGGACAGGGTATGTGAACACTGAAGCTTTCTTT. It is translated as CASSEYGTGYVNTEAFF.

This clonotype was observed at least ten times. The chain has TRBV24-1 and TRBJ2-3; 7 bases line up with TRBD2. CDR1 is KGHDR and CDR2 is SFDVKD in the germline V gene. CDR3 length equals 15 residues. V lost 10 bases and J lost 0; bases outside the gene matches: 9. CDR3 nucleotide sequence: TGTGCCACTTCAGCGGGATGGACTAGCACAGATACGCAGTATTTT. This translates into CATSAGWTSTDTQYF.

This clonotype was detected only a few times. This chain joins TRBV7-9 and TRBJ2-2; D perhaps matches TRBD2 (6 bases). V lost 0 bases to trimming and J lost 6 bases, with 8 bases between them. Germline lookup yields CDR1 SEHNR and CDR2 FQNEAQ (reference sequence). The CDR3 contains 14 residues. The CDR3 protein is CASSLAEGSGELFF. The DNA of the CDR3 is TGTGCCAGCAGCTTAGCGGAGGGATCCGGGGAGCTGTTTTTT.

The V call is TRBV5-1, the J call TRBJ2-5; 10 bases match TRBD2. The germline CDR1 and CDR2 sequences are SGHRS and YFSETQ. J lost 3 bases, V lost 5 bases, and 7 bases had no gene match. The CDR3 length is 15 residues. CDR3 region: CASSQAGGPEETQYF. For the CDR3, the DNA is TGCGCCAGCAGTCAAGCGGGAGGGCCGGAAGAGACCCAGTACTTC.